One sample yielded the 13 T cell receptor beta chains listed below, sequenced in a study of T cell changes during pregnancy in multiple sclerosis. The table came from immunoSEQ multiplex PCR; TCRdb's copy has only in-frame clones and leaves some out. The repertoire includes approximately 87,000 clones, 85% to 95% of them detected once, and around 0.45% sits in the top ten. The sequenced sample was CD4+ T cells from peripheral blood mononuclear cells, obtained in the second trimester of pregnancy. The receptors come from a female donor with multiple sclerosis, enrolled in a pregnancy study.

This sequence joins TRBV9 and TRBJ1-1; no clear D. V shed 0 bases and J shed 2 bases, with 11 bases lying between them. The CDR3 totals 15 residues. Germline V gives CDR1 SGDLS, CDR2 YYNGEE. CDR3 in amino acids: CASSVEAGINTEAFF. CDR3 nucleotides: TGTGCCAGCAGCGTAGAGGCAGGCATTAACACTGAAGCTTTCTTT.

The sample holds one count of this clone. The V and J genes are TRBV4-3 and TRBJ2-1, with 9 positions matching TRBD1. Looked up from germline, CDR1 is LGHNA and CDR2 is YSLEER. With V trimmed by 4 bases and J by 8 bases, 9 bases remained unmatched. CDR3 length: 15 residues. The CDR3 is CASSPHGGQGYEQFF. The CDR3 nucleotides read TGCGCCAGCAGCCCCCATGGGGGACAGGGCTATGAGCAGTTCTTC.

The gene calls are TRBV5-1 and TRBJ1-5; no reliable D call. Germline V gene lookup returns CDR1 SGHRS and CDR2 YFSETQ. Trimming took 1 base from V and 4 from J, leaving 9 bases between them. This CDR3 is 14 amino acids long. CDR3 coding DNA: TGCGCCAGCAGCTTGACCGACATGAATCAGCCCCAGCATTTT. Its protein product is CASSLTDMNQPQHF.

This chain links TRBV7-2 with TRBJ2-5; 7 positions match TRBD2. V lost 1 base, J lost 4 bases, and 12 bases stayed unmatched. The CDR3 totals 17 residues. Germline assignment: CDR1 SGHTA and CDR2 FQGNSA. CDR3 nucleotide sequence: TGTGCCAGCAGCTTAGTGGGTGTGTGGAGGGAGGGAGAGACCCAGTACTTC. Translating it yields CASSLVGVWREGETQYF.

The CDR3 protein is CATSRDRGYLAEAFF. The CDR3 coding sequence is TGTGCCACCAGCCGGGACAGGGGATATTTGGCTGAAGCTTTCTTT. The chain links TRBV15 to TRBJ1-1, with 10 bases matching TRBD1. In germline, CDR1 is LNHNV, CDR2 YYDKDF (reference sequence). There are 15 residues in the CDR3. With V trimmed by 5 bases and J by 6 bases, 9 bases remained unmatched. The full variable domain, with the rest looked up from reference TRBV15 and TRBJ1-1, is DAMVIQNPRYQVTQFGKPVTLSCSQTLNHNVMYWYQQKSSQAPKLLFHYYDKDFNNEADTPDNFQSRRPNTSFCFLDIRSPGLGDTAMYLCATSRDRGYLAEAFFGQGTRLTVV.

V is TRBV7-7 and J is TRBJ1-2, with D maybe TRBD1 (6 bases). This CDR3 region has 16 residues. Germline assignment: CDR1 SSHAT and CDR2 FNYEAQ (reference sequence). The V end lost 3 bases, the J end lost 4 bases, and 18 bases lay between the germline ends. The CDR3 DNA is TGTGCCAGCAGCTTTCCAGGGGCCTCCGAGACCTATGGCTACACCTTC. It translates to CASSFPGASETYGYTF.

V and J are TRBV29-1 and TRBJ2-5; D is unresolved. The better agreement between TRBJ2-7 and the DNA end casts doubt on the J call. The CDR3 extends over 12 amino acids. Germline CDR1 and CDR2: SQVTM and ANQGSEA. CDR3 amino acids: CSARQSSYEQYF. For the CDR3, the DNA is TGCAGCGCCAGACAAAGCTCCTACGAGCAGTACTTC.

The chain combines TRBV11-3 with TRBJ1-6; the D gene is possibly TRBD1 (5 bases). Trimming cost V 0 bases and J 8 bases, with 11 bases left between them. CDR1 is SGHNT and CDR2 is YENEEA in the germline V gene. The CDR3 is 15 amino acids. The DNA of the CDR3 is TGTGCCAGCAGCTTAGATCTTACAGGTGATTCACCCCTCCACTTT. Its translation: CASSLDLTGDSPLHF.

The chain employs TRBV5-4 and TRBJ2-1, with a possible D match to TRBD1 (5 bases). This CDR3 is 14 amino acids long. Trimming left V 4 bases short and J 3 bases short, with 11 bases between. CDR1 and CDR2 (germline): SGHNT, YYREEE (reference sequence). DNA of the CDR3: TGTGCCAGCAGCCTAGGACAAGACTACAATGAGCAGTTCTTC. This gives the protein CASSLGQDYNEQFF.

CDR3 loop: CSFTSTGNYGYTF. CDR3 DNA sequence: TGCAGTTTTACATCGACAGGGAACTATGGCTACACCTTC. The rearrangement joins TRBV29-1 to TRBJ1-2; 7 bases align to TRBD1. The CDR3 loop spans 13 amino acids. The germline V gene encodes CDR1 SQVTM and CDR2 ANQGSEA.

The rearrangement uses TRBV5-4 and TRBJ1-2; 8 nucleotides line up with TRBD1. V lost 0 bases to trimming and J lost 7 bases; unmatched junction nucleotides: 8. This CDR3 has 15 amino acids. Germline assignment: CDR1 SGHNT and CDR2 YYREEE (reference sequence). This CDR3 reads CASSLEAQGARGYTF. The CDR3, as DNA: TGTGCCAGCAGCTTGGAGGCCCAGGGGGCGCGTGGCTACACCTTC.

The rearrangement links TRBV30 to TRBJ1-1; 8 bases are shared with TRBD1. This CDR3 is 13 amino acids long. The V and J ends lost 4 bases and 5 bases, in that order; junction bases with no gene match: 6. CDR1 is GTSNPN and CDR2 is SVGIG in the germline V gene (reference sequence). DNA for the CDR3: TGTGCCTGGACCCTATACAGGGGGACTGAAGCTTTCTTT. Protein sequence: CAWTLYRGTEAFF.

J is TRBJ1-5 and V is TRBV28; D unclear. Between the trimmed V and J ends, which lost 8 bases and 2 bases, there was a span of 16 bases. The germline gives CDR1 MDHEN, CDR2 SYDVKM. CDR3 length: 15 amino acids. The CDR3 nucleotides read TGTGCCAGCGGCCCGAAAGAATCAGGCAATCAGCCCCAGCATTTT. It encodes CASGPKESGNQPQHF.